The 27 T cell receptor beta chains given below trace back to one sample, sequenced in a study of shared clonotypes between healthy human individuals. Generated by immunoSEQ multiplex PCR, the TCRdb table keeps only in-frame clones and is missing some. The sample gives 2 million to 2.5 million clones, 85% to 95% of which show up once; around 1.1% is in the top ten. Naive CD8 cells lacked CD45RO, underwent positive selection for CCR7 and left out terminally differentiated effector memory CD45RA+ cells. Sequencing used naive CD8+ T cells sorted from blood. Receptor source: a man between 18 and 35 years old in good health.

This sequence joins TRBV4-1 and TRBJ2-7, with D maybe TRBD1 (6 bases). V dropped 4 bases and J dropped 4 bases, with 11 bases sitting between them. The CDR3 length is 13 residues. Germline values: CDR1 MGHRA, CDR2 YSYEKL. Here the CDR3 DNA reads TGCGCCAGCAGCCGATCGCAGGGGTACGAGCAGTACTTC. Translated: CASSRSQGYEQYF.

The V call is TRBV19, the J call TRBJ2-3; D is unresolved. Trimming pared 5 bases from V and 5 bases from J, leaving 11 bases between. CDR1 LNHDA and CDR2 SQIVND come from the germline V gene (reference sequence). The CDR3 covers 13 residues. Written as DNA, the CDR3 is TGTGCCAGTAGTGCCGACCAAGAAGATACGCAGTATTTT. It translates to CASSADQEDTQYF.

With regard to this clone: This sample includes further DNA sequences coding for the same CDR3. The rearrangement links TRBV30 to TRBJ1-1; no clear D. V shed 0 bases and J shed 4 bases, with 9 bases lying between them. This CDR3 is 13 amino acids long. CDR1 is GTSNPN, CDR2 SVGIG, per germline (reference sequence). The chain's CDR3 is CAWSVISGTEAFF. CDR3 DNA sequence: TGTGCCTGGAGTGTAATATCGGGCACTGAAGCTTTCTTT.

Comments on this clone: The sample contains more than one DNA sequence encoding this CDR3. This chain connects TRBV28 to TRBJ2-7, with D possibly matching TRBD1 (5 bases). Deletions cut 1 base from V and 2 bases from J, with 9 bases between. Germline CDR1 and CDR2: MDHEN and SYDVKM. This CDR3 spans 14 amino acids. The CDR3 DNA sequence: TGTGCCAGCAGTTTATTGGGGCAGACCTACGAGCAGTACTTC. It encodes CASSLLGQTYEQYF. Full variable domain (outside the CDR3, taken from reference TRBV28 and TRBJ2-7): DVKVTQSSRYLVKRTGEKVFLECVQDMDHENMFWYRQDPGLGLRLIYFSYDVKMKEKGDIPEGYSVSREKKERFSLILESASTNQTSMYLCASSLLGQTYEQYFGPGTRLTVT.

The CDR3 nucleotides read TGTGCCAGCAGCTCAATGGGCCCCGAGCAGTTCTTC. Amino acids: CASSSMGPEQFF. The rearrangement joins TRBV11-1 to TRBJ2-1, with D unclear. Trimming left V 4 bases short and J 10 bases short, with 11 bases between. The CDR3 consists of 12 residues. Germline V lookup: CDR1 SGHAT, CDR2 FQDESV (reference sequence).

This chain uses TRBV7-9 with TRBJ2-5; 7 bases map to TRBD2. J lost 2 bases, V lost 3 bases, and 9 bases had no gene match. Per the germline V gene, CDR1 is SEHNR and CDR2 is FQNEAQ (reference sequence). This CDR3 contains 16 residues. The CDR3 DNA sequence: TGTGCCAGCAGCTTTGAAGGGGAGGGTTTGCAAGAGACCCAGTACTTC. It translates to CASSFEGEGLQETQYF.

The chain links TRBV9 to TRBJ2-7, with D possibly TRBD2 on 5 matching bases. The CDR3 length is 13 residues. Per germline, CDR1 SGDLS and CDR2 YYNGEE. Trimming took off 0 bases at V and 6 bases at J, with 10 bases between the two ends. CDR3 sequence reads: CASSVDTSSEQYF. CDR3 coding DNA: TGTGCCAGCAGCGTAGATACTAGTAGCGAGCAGTACTTC.

Note on this clone: The sample holds other DNA sequences that translate to the same CDR3. This chain connects TRBV27 to TRBJ2-1; no reliable D call. The V and J ends lost 1 base and 10 bases respectively, with 8 bases between them. CDR1 and CDR2 from the germline V gene are MNHEY and SMNVEV (reference sequence). The CDR3 consists of 12 residues. The CDR3 spells CASSLLDGEQFF. CDR3 coding DNA: TGTGCCAGCAGTTTATTGGACGGGGAGCAGTTCTTC.

The V gene is TRBV4-3, the J gene TRBJ2-6; 7 nucleotides match TRBD1. The germline CDR1 and CDR2 sequences are LGHNA and YSLEER. This CDR3 has 14 amino acids. Trimming took 4 bases from V and 8 from J; bases not matched to a gene: 5. CDR3: CASSPRDSSNVLTF. DNA for the CDR3: TGCGCCAGCAGCCCACGGGACAGCTCCAACGTCCTGACTTTC.

Points on this clone: This same CDR3 is encoded by further DNA sequences in the sample. This chain connects TRBV5-8 to TRBJ2-7, with D perhaps matching TRBD2 (6 bases). This CDR3 comprises 12 residues. The V end was cut by 2 bases, the J end by 4 bases, with 7 bases between. Germline lookup yields CDR1 SGHTS and CDR2 YDEGEE. The CDR3 DNA follows: TGTGCCAGCAGCTTCGCGGGATACGAGCAGTACTTC. The encoded protein is CASSFAGYEQYF.

The chain couples TRBV27 to TRBJ2-7, with D tentatively TRBD1 (5 bases). CDR1 is MNHEY, CDR2 SMNVEV, per germline (reference sequence). Trimming cost V 10 bases and J 3 bases, with 16 bases left between them. This CDR3 contains 13 residues. CDR3 bases: TGTGCCACAGGGTCTTTCCCCATCTACGAGCAGTACTTC. It yields the protein CATGSFPIYEQYF.

This chain links TRBV19 with TRBJ2-5; D is tentatively TRBD1 or TRBD2 (5 bases each). Germline loops: CDR1 LNHDA, CDR2 SQIVND (reference sequence). The CDR3 loop spans 12 amino acids. V was pared by 6 bases and J by 2 bases, with 7 bases between. The CDR3 protein is CASRGRQETQYF. The CDR3 nucleotides read TGTGCCAGTAGGGGACGGCAAGAGACCCAGTACTTC.

V gene TRBV7-2 combines with J gene TRBJ1-6; D unclear. V was shortened by 2 bases and J by 8 bases, with 7 bases between the two germline ends. Per the germline V gene, CDR1 is SGHTA and CDR2 is FQGNSA. CDR3 size: 13 residues. CDR3 coding DNA: TGTGCCAGCAGCTTATACCAGTATTCACCCCTCCACTTT. As protein: CASSLYQYSPLHF.

The chain recombines TRBV7-9 with TRBJ2-5; the D gene could be TRBD1 or TRBD2 (6 bases each). Germline V gene sequence: CDR1 SEHNR, CDR2 FQNEAQ (reference sequence). The CDR3 has 12 residues. Trimming took 0 bases from V and 11 from J, leaving 10 bases between them. The CDR3 DNA follows: TGTGCCAGCAGCTTAGCAGGGGGGTGGCAGTACTTC. This codes for CASSLAGGWQYF.

J is TRBJ2-3 and V is TRBV5-4; D might be TRBD1 or TRBD2, each matching 6 bases. Germline loops: CDR1 SGHNT, CDR2 YYREEE (reference sequence). Trimming removed 9 bases at V and 4 bases at J, with 15 bases between. The CDR3 runs to 13 residues. This chain's CDR3 is CATTGWEADTQYF. Here the CDR3 DNA reads TGTGCCACCACAGGGTGGGAGGCAGATACGCAGTATTTT.

This chain uses TRBV27 with TRBJ1-1, with 7 bases matching TRBD1. Unmatched junction bases numbered 7, after V lost 5 bases and J lost 4 bases. Germline V gene lookup returns CDR1 MNHEY and CDR2 SMNVEV (reference sequence). The CDR3 runs 14 residues. The CDR3 here is CASSPTGLPTEAFF. CDR3 sequence (DNA): TGTGCCAGCAGTCCGACAGGGCTGCCCACTGAAGCTTTCTTT.

The chain couples TRBV19 to TRBJ2-7; a weak D match, TRBD1 (6 bases). This CDR3 spans 14 amino acids. Germline CDR1 reads LNHDA; CDR2 reads SQIVND (reference sequence). V shed 1 base and J shed 3 bases, with 10 bases lying between them. The CDR3, as DNA: TGTGCCAGTAGTATAGCCCTGACAGGCTACGAGCAGTACTTC. Translated, it gives CASSIALTGYEQYF. Variable domain in full (rest from reference TRBV19 and TRBJ2-7): DGGITQSPKYLFRKEGQNVTLSCEQNLNHDAMYWYRQDPGQGLRLIYYSQIVNDFQKGDIAEGYSVSREKKESFPLTVTSAQKNPTAFYLCASSIALTGYEQYFGPGTRLTVT.

The chain is built from TRBV10-2 and TRBJ2-6; 7 bases align to TRBD2. This CDR3 has 19 residues. V trimming: 0 bases; J trimming: 0 bases; junction bases outside the gene matches: 8. Germline V CDR1 and CDR2: WSHSY, SAAADI. The CDR3 loop is CASSESAPGGLSGANVLTF. As DNA, the CDR3 is TGCGCCAGCAGTGAGTCGGCCCCGGGAGGACTCTCTGGGGCCAACGTCCTGACTTTC.

This clone was seen only a few times. The same CDR3 can be traced to other DNA sequences in this sample. The chain links TRBV7-9 to TRBJ2-7, with D unclear. There are 13 residues in the CDR3. Germline V CDR1 and CDR2: SEHNR, FQNEAQ (reference sequence). The V end lost 3 bases, the J end lost 2 bases, and 8 bases lay between the germline ends. The CDR3 nucleotides read TGTGCCAGCAGCTTGGACGGAACCTACGAGCAGTACTTC. Encoded protein: CASSLDGTYEQYF.

This rearrangement joins TRBV12-2 to TRBJ1-6. TRBV12-2 is a known pseudogene. The CDR3 consists of 16 residues. CDR3 nucleotides: TGTGCAAGTCGCTTAGCGCGAGGGCCGGGGAATTCACCCCTCCACTTT. Residues: CASRLARGPGNSPLHF.

The J gene is TRBJ2-5, the V gene TRBV7-2; D possibly corresponds to TRBD1 (6 bases). CDR1 and CDR2 from the germline V gene are SGHTA and FQGNSA. This CDR3 is built from 15 residues. V lost 1 base and J lost 5, with 14 bases in between. The CDR3 region is CASSLVGARVETQYF. The CDR3 coding sequence is TGTGCCAGCAGCTTAGTGGGGGCGCGGGTGGAGACCCAGTACTTC.

The chain uses TRBV6-1 and TRBJ1-3, with TRBD1 identical over 7 bases. The ends lost 2 bases at V and 8 bases at J; junction bases unmatched: 6. Per germline, CDR1 MNHNS and CDR2 SASEGT. CDR3 size: 14 residues. CDR3 region: CASSELQGSDTIYF. CDR3 in DNA: TGTGCCAGCAGTGAATTACAGGGGAGTGACACCATATATTTT.

This clone came up once. The same CDR3 is also encoded by other DNA sequences in this sample. The chain uses TRBV27 and TRBJ2-7; a possible D gene is TRBD2 (7 bases). V lost 6 bases to trimming and J lost 6 bases, with 12 bases between them. CDR1 MNHEY and CDR2 SMNVEV come from the germline V gene (reference sequence). The CDR3 loop spans 12 amino acids. The CDR3 nucleotides are TGTGCCAGCAGAACTGGGGGGGCCGAGCAGTACTTC. Translating gives CASRTGGAEQYF.

The table lists this clone with a few counts. The chain is built from TRBV15 and TRBJ1-2, with a tentative D call TRBD1 (5 bases). V lost 4 bases and J lost 4, with 16 bases in between. Germline CDR1 reads LNHNV; CDR2 reads YYDKDF (reference sequence). CDR3 size: 15 residues. The CDR3 DNA reads TGTGCCACCAGCACGGAACCGGGACTGTCCTATGGCTACACCTTC. Translated, it gives CATSTEPGLSYGYTF.

This sequence joins TRBV4-1 and TRBJ1-5, with a weak D call TRBD1 (5 bases). Germline CDR1 and CDR2: MGHRA and YSYEKL. This CDR3 spans 14 amino acids. V was clipped by 6 bases and J by 5 bases, with 14 bases between them. CDR3 residues: CASSPGPRDQPQHF. The CDR3 coding sequence is TGCGCCAGCAGTCCGGGACCAAGGGATCAGCCCCAGCATTTT.

The chain combines TRBV7-8 with TRBJ2-7; 9 bases are a match to TRBD1. Germline values: CDR1 SGHVS, CDR2 FQNEAQ. Trimming removed 5 bases from V and 4 bases from J; junction bases left unmatched: 6. This CDR3 spans 14 amino acids. CDR3 nucleotide sequence: TGTGCCAGCAGCGAGGGGACAGGGTGGTACGAGCAGTACTTC. This gives the protein CASSEGTGWYEQYF.

The rearrangement uses TRBV9 and TRBJ2-3, with D possibly being TRBD1 (5 bases). This CDR3 has 15 residues. The germline gives CDR1 SGDLS, CDR2 YYNGEE. V lost 3 bases and J lost 6, with 17 bases in between. CDR3 DNA sequence: TGTGCCAGCAGCGGCACTCAACCAGGGTTTGATACGCAGTATTTT. Protein product: CASSGTQPGFDTQYF.